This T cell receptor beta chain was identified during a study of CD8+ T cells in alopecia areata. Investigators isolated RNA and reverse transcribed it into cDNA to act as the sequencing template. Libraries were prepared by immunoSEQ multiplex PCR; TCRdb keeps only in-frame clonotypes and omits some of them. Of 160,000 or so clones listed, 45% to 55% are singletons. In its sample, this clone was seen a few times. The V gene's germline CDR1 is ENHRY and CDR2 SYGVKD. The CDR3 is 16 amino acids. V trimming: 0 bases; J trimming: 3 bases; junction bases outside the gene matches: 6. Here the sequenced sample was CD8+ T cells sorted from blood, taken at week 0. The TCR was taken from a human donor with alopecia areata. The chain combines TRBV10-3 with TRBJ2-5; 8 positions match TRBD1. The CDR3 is CAISESRSGGEETQYF. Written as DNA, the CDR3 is TGTGCCATCAGTGAGTCGAGGTCAGGGGGCGAAGAGACCCAGTACTTC.